This T cell receptor beta chain is from a study of CD8 T cells in ankylosing spondylitis. Quantitative molecular-barcoded 5'-RACE generated the TCR beta libraries. MiXCR was run by TCRdb on the 5' RACE reads, yielding one entry per CDR3 protein. The table lists some 240,000 distinct CDR3 sequences, about 9.1% of them singletons. General study findings and limits: What appeared characteristic of ankylosing spondylitis blood was a TCR beta motif of 7 or 8 highly homologous variants. Clones linked to the disease showed a CD8+ phenotype. They occurred at relatively low frequencies in peripheral blood. Researchers reportedly found disease-linked clones significantly enriched in matched ankylosing spondylitis synovial fluid.

A few counts support this clonotype. Its target is not known. Germline CDR1 SGHRS, CDR2 YFSETQ. The CDR3 length is 15 residues. With V trimmed by 4 bases and J by 5 bases, 10 bases remained unmatched. Sequencing was done on a sample of blood, either unsorted or a sorted T cell fraction (not recorded which). This TCR was recovered from a male donor with ankylosing spondylitis or in good health (not recorded which). The rearrangement joins TRBV5-1 to TRBJ2-7, with 9 bases that match TRBD1. Written as DNA, the CDR3 is TGCGCCAGCAGCCCCCAGGACAGGGGAGTCCACGAGCAGTACTTC. This codes for CASSPQDRGVHEQYF.